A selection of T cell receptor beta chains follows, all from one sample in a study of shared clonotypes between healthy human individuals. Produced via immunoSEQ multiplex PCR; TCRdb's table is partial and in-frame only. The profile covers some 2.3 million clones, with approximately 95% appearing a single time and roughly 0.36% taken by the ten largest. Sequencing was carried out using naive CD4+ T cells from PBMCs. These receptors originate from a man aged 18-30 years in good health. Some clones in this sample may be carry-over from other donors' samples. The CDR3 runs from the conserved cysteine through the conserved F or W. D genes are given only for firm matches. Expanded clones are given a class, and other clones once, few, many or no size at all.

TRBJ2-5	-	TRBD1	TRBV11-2	CASSLNRGKETQYF	TGTGCCAGCAGCTTAAACAGGGGAAAAGAGACCCAGTACTTC
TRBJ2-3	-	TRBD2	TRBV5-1	CASSKGTSGSTDTQYF	TGCGCCAGCAGCAAAGGGACTAGCGGGAGTACAGATACGCAGTATTTT
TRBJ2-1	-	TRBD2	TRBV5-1	CASSYFSGASSYNEQFF	TGCGCCAGCAGCTATTTTAGCGGGGCGTCCTCCTACAATGAGCAGTTCTTC
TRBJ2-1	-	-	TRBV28	CASTGEWGYNEQFF	TGTGCCAGCACCGGGGAGTGGGGGTACAATGAGCAGTTCTTC
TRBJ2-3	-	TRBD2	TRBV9	CASSAPRGRPPLGTDTQYF	TGTGCCAGCAGCGCTCCCCGCGGGAGGCCCCCGTTGGGCACAGATACGCAGTATTTT
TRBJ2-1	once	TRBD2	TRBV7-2	CASSPEAGSGSYEQFF	TGTGCCAGCAGCCCAGAGGCGGGTAGCGGGAGCTATGAGCAGTTCTTC
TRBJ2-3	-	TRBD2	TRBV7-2	CASSLGLAGETQYF	TGTGCCAGCAGCCTGGGACTAGCGGGAGAGACGCAGTATTTT
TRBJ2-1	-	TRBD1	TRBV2	CASRTGQGSYNEQFF	TGTGCCAGCAGAACGGGACAGGGGAGCTACAATGAGCAGTTCTTC
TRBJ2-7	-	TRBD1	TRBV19	CASSTTGTGYYPYEQYF	TGTGCCAGTAGTACCACCGGGACAGGATATTATCCCTACGAGCAGTACTTC
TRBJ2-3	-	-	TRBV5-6	CASSSTGTDTQYF	TGTGCCAGCAGCAGCACGGGGACGGATACGCAGTATTTT
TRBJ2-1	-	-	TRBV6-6	CASNLDGPGEQFF	TGTGCCAGCAATCTGGACGGGCCGGGTGAGCAGTTCTTC
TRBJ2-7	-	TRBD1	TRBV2	CASTAQGQAYEQYF	TGTGCCAGCACGGCCCAGGGACAGGCCTACGAGCAGTACTTC
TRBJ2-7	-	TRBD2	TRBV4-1	CASSLEREGRYEQYF	TGCGCCAGCAGCCTAGAGCGGGAGGGCCGATACGAGCAGTACTTC